This T cell receptor (beta chain) is drawn from a study of human T cells and chemical hapten exposure. Study information: In the sensitization step, 2% DPC was placed on about 2 cm by about 2 cm of upper inner arm skin.

From germline, CDR1 is SQVTM and CDR2 ANQGSEA. The CDR3 is 11 residues long. V dropped 3 bases and J dropped 5 bases, with 7 bases sitting between them. TCRdb ran MiXCR on the RACE reads and lists one entry per CDR3 protein. Seen here are approximately 52,000 distinct CDR3 sequences, 11% observed once, and the top ten hold approximately 1.8%. This clonotype was seen a handful of times. Time point denoted: patch test 1, 2 weeks after DPC sensitization. The treatment was: therapeutic diphenylcyclopropenone sensitization with weekly scalp DPC. Total RNA extraction was carried out from unfractionated whole blood.

The J gene is TRBJ2-5, the V gene TRBV29-1; D unclear. Sequencing used whole blood, obtained in connection with sensitization to the hapten diphenylcyclopropenone (DPC). This receptor was identified in a woman aged 40 to 49 with alopecia areata. Some clones in this sample may be carry-over from other donors' samples. The CDR3 sequence: CSVDTAETQYF. CDR3 sequence (DNA): TGCAGCGTTGACACCGCCGAGACCCAGTACTTC. Full variable domain (remainder filled in from reference TRBV29-1 and TRBJ2-5): SAVISQKPSRDICQRGTSLTIQCQVDSQVTMMFWYRQQPGQSLTLIATANQGSEATYESGFVIDKFPISRPNLTFSTLTVSNMSPEDSSIYLCSVDTAETQYFGPGTRLLVL.